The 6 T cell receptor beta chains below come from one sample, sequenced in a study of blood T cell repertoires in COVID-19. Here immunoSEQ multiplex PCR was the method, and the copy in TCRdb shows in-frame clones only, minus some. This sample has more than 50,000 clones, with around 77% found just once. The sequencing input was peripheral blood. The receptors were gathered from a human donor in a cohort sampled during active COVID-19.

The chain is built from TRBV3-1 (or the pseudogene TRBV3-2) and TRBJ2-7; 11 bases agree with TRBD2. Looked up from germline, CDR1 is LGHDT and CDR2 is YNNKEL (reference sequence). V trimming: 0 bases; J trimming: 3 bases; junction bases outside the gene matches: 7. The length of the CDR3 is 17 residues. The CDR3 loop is CASSQDWRLAGYYEQYF. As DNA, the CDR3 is TGTGCCAGCAGCCAAGATTGGAGACTAGCGGGGTACTACGAGCAGTACTTC.

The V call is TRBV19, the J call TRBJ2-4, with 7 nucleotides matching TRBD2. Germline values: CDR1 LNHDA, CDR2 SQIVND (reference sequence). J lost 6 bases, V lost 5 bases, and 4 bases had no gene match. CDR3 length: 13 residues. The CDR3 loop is CASSSREGNIQYF. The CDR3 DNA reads TGTGCCAGTAGTTCCAGGGAGGGAAACATTCAGTACTTC.

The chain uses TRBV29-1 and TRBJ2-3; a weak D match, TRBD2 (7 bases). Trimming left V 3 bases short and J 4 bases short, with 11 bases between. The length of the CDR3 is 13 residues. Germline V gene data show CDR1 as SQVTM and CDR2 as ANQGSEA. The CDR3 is CSVDGGRSDTQYF. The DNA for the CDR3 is TGCAGCGTTGACGGGGGGCGGTCAGATACGCAGTATTTT.

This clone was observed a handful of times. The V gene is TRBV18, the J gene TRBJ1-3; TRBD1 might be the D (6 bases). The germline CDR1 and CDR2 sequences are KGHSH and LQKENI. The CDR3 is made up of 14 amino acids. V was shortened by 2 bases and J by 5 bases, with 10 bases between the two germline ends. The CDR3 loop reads CASSPIQGRNTIYF. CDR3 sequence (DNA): TGTGCCAGCTCACCAATACAGGGAAGAAACACCATATATTTT.

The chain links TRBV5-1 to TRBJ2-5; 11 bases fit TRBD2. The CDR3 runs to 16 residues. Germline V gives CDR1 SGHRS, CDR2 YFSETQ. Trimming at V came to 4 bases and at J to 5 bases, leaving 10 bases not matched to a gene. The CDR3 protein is CASSGRLAGLGETQYF. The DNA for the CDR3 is TGCGCCAGCAGCGGGCGACTAGCGGGGTTGGGGGAGACCCAGTACTTC.

The CDR3 nucleotides read TGTGCCAGCAGTCCACTAGCGGGAGACTACGAGCAGTACTTC. Protein sequence: CASSPLAGDYEQYF. This chain joins TRBV27 and TRBJ2-7; 11 bases match TRBD2. Trimming removed 5 bases from V and 3 bases from J; junction bases left unmatched: 3. Per germline, CDR1 MNHEY and CDR2 SMNVEV (reference sequence). There are 14 residues in the CDR3.